These T cell receptor beta chains were read from a single sample in a study of CD8+ T cells in alopecia areata. Method: immunoSEQ multiplex PCR; TCRdb's copy keeps in-frame clones and lacks some. There are about 180,000 clones in the sample; approximately 59% occur only once, and over 12% lies in the top ten. Here the sequenced sample was CD4+ T cells sorted from blood, taken at week 0. The receptor source for this set is a human donor with alopecia areata. Each CDR3 is given without its conserved first and last residue. Fields, in order: D gene, J gene, V gene, CDR3 protein. D genes are given only for firm matches.

>.|TRBJ2-7|TRBV19
ASSSGRTPIYEQY
>.|TRBJ1-6|TRBV30
AWGAGGSPLH
>.|TRBJ2-3|TRBV29-1
SVEFRVGTYTDTQY
>.|TRBJ1-2|TRBV19
ASSESYRNGYT
>.|TRBJ1-2|TRBV7-2
ASSQKMDRSYGYT
>.|TRBJ1-1|TRBV4-2
ASSQDWEGGASEAF
>.|TRBJ2-1|TRBV11-2
ASSLDRLNEQF
>TRBD1|TRBJ1-1|TRBV29-1
SVRQGDTEAF
>.|TRBJ1-5|TRBV29-1
SVQGNSNQPQH
>.|TRBJ1-2|TRBV29-1
SVPLFAGAGYGYT
>.|TRBJ2-7|TRBV15
ATSISRAYEQY
>TRBD2|TRBJ2-3|TRBV6-5
ASSRTSGGAQTQY
>.|TRBJ2-5|TRBV29-1
SVGGGQETQY
>TRBD1|TRBJ1-3|TRBV7-9
ASSLAWTGSTIY
>.|TRBJ2-1|TRBV10-2
ASSERGVPYEQF
>.|TRBJ1-6|TRBV6-5
ASTSDRNWGSPLH
>.|TRBJ2-3|TRBV29-1
SVVRGADTQY
>TRBD1|TRBJ2-3|TRBV30
ARRGGRTTDTQY
>.|TRBJ2-5|TRBV5-4
ASSAGTFQETQY
>TRBD2|TRBJ2-3|TRBV4-2
ASSQEGTGLPTDTQY
>.|TRBJ2-2|TRBV18
ASSPRKGRKIGELF
>.|TRBJ1-5|TRBV7-2
ASSLLGQPQH
>.|TRBJ1-1|TRBV6-1
ASSEGVNTEAF
>.|TRBJ1-5|TRBV5-6
ASSLGSGRRPQH
>.|TRBJ1-1|TRBV19
ASMNRATTTEAF
>.|TRBJ2-7|TRBV29-1
SVEGGGYEQY
>TRBD1|TRBJ1-2|TRBV4-2
ASSQEPGQGRGYT